This T cell receptor beta chain was identified during a study of early T cells in non-severe SARS-CoV-2 infection. Overall study: From unsorted whole blood, bulk RNA was sequenced, and the chains remained unpaired.

The protocol attached unique molecular identifiers to individual cDNA molecules. TCRdb itself ran the 5' RACE reads through MiXCR, one entry per CDR3 protein. The sample consists of tens of thousands of distinct CDR3 sequences, around 13% of them appearing once. The germline V and J ends were trimmed by 6 bases and 5 bases, with 16 bases remaining between them. Germline assignment: CDR1 MNHNS and CDR2 SASEGT. The CDR3 spans 15 residues. This clonotype was seen a few times. Its antigen is not known. The study, taken as a whole, reports: There was a bias toward anti-spike CD8 responses in VDJdb matching, which missed private and CD4 specificities.

The chain couples TRBV6-1 to TRBJ2-2; tentative D call: TRBD2 (5 bases). This receptor was identified in an adult who was a healthcare worker with PCR-confirmed SARS-CoV-2 infection or an uninfected control (not recorded which). Sequencing was done on a sample of whole blood. For the CDR3, the DNA is TGTGCCAGCAGCCCTCGATCGAGGGAAACCGGGGAGCTGTTTTTT. It is translated as CASSPRSRETGELFF.